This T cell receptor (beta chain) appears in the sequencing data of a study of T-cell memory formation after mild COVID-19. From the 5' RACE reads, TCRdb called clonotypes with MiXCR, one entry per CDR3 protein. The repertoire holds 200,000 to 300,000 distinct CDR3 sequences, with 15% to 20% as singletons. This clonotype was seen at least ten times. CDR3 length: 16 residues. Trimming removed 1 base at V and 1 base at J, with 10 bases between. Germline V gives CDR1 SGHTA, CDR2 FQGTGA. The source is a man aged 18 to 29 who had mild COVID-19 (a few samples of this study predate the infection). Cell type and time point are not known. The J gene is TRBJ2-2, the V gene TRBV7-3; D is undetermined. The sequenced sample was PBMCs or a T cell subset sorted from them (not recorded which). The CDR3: CASSLNARGNTGELFF. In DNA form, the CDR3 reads TGTGCCAGCAGCTTAAACGCCCGTGGGAACACCGGGGAGCTGTTTTTT.